The text below deals with one T cell receptor (beta chain). From the RT-PCR reads, TCRdb called clonotypes with MiXCR, one entry per CDR3 protein. Of about 570,000 distinct CDR3 sequences listed, around 10% are singletons. Trimming removed 1 base from V and 6 bases from J, with 9 bases in between. The germline gives CDR1 DFQATT, CDR2 SNEGSKA (reference sequence). CDR3 length: 12 residues. The data originate from a study of response to subunit inactivated influenza vaccine. These sequences were also reported in another study, on T cells expressing NK-cell markers. This second study says: It was by 5'RACE template switching with UMIs that TCR beta cDNA was made. No clear determination of HCMV specificity was made for expanded NKG2C+ T cell clones.

This receptor was taken from a man aged 45 to 65 who received an inactivated influenza vaccine. Material: PBMCs from blood, obtained on the day of vaccination. V usage is TRBV20-1 and J usage is TRBJ1-1; D gene uncertain. CDR3 region: CSARVRTPEAFF. CDR3 in DNA: TGCAGTGCTAGAGTGAGGACCCCTGAAGCTTTCTTT.